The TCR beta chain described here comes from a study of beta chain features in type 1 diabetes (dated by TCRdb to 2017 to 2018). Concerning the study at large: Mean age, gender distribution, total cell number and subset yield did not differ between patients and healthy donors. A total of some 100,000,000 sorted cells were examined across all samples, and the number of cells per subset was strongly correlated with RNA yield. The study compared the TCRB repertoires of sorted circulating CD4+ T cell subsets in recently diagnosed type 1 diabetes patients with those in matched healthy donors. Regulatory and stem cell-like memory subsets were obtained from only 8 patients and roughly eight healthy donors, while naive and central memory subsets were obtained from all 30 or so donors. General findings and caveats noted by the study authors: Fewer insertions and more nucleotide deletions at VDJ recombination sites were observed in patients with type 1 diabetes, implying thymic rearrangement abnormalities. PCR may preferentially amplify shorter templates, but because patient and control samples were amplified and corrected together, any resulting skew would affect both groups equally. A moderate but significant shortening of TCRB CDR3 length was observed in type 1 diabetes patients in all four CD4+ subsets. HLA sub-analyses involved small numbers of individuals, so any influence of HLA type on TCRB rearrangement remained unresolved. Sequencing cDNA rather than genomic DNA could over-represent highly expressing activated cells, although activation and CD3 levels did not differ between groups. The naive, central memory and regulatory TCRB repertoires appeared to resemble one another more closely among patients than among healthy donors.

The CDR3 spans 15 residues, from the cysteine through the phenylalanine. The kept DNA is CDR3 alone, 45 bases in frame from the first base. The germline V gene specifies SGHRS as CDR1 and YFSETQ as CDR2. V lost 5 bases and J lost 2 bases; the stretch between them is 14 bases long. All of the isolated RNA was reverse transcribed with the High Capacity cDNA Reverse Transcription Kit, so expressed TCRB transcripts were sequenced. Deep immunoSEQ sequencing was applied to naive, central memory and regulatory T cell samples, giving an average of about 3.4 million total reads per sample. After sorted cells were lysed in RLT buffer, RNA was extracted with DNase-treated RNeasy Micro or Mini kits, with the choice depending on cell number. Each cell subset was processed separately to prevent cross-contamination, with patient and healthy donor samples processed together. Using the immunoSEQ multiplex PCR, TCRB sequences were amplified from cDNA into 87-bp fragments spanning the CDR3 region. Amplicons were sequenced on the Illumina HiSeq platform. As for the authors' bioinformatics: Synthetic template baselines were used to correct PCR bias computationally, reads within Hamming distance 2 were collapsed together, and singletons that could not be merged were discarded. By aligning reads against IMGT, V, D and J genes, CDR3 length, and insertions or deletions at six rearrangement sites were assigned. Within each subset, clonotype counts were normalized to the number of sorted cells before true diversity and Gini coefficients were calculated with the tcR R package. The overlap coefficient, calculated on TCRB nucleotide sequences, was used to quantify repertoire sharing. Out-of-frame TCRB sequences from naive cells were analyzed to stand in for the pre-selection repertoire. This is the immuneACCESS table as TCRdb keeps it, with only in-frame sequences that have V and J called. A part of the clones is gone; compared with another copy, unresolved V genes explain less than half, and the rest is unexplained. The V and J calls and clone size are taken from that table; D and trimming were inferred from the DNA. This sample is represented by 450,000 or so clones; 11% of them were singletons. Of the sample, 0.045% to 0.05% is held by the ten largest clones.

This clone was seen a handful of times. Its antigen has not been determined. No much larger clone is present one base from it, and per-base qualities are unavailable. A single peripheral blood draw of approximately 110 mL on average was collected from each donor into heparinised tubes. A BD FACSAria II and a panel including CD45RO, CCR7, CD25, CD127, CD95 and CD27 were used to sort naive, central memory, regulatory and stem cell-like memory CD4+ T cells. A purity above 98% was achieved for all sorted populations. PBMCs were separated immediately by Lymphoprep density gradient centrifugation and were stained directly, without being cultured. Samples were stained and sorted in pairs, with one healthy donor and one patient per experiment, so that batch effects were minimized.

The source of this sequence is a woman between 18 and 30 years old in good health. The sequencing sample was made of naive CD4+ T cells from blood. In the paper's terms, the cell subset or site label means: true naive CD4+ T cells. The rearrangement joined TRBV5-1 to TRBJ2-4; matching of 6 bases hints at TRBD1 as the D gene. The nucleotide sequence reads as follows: TGCGCCAGCAGAGGGAAACAGGGCTCCAAAAACATTCAGTACTTC. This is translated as CASRGKQGSKNIQYF.